This TCR beta chain is from a study of T cell responses to AZD1222 COVID-19 vaccine. Study-wide points: The CD4 TCRs associated with vaccination extended across spike and predominated at 160-218 and 743-854. Repertoire sampling happened only post peak T cell response. The breadth and depth of Spike-specific TCRs increased once two AZD1222 doses had been given. Only six AZD1222 recipients tested seropositive at baseline.

Germline V gene lookup returns CDR1 MNHNY and CDR2 SVGAGI (reference sequence). V was cut by 0 bases and J by 6 bases, with 15 bases left in between. The CDR3 totals 15 residues. In regard to this clone: The antigen is undetermined.

Sequencing was performed with immunoSEQ multiplex PCR; in TCRdb, only in-frame clones are kept and a portion is missing. The sample includes over 150,000 clones, roughly nine tenths of them seen just once. Sample: peripheral blood, taken on day 0 of MenACWY control vaccination. The origin of this receptor is an adult in good health. V usage is TRBV6-6 and J usage is TRBJ2-7; D is perhaps TRBD2 (5 bases). The CDR3 DNA is TGTGCCAGCAGTTACTCGCTAGTCTCCCGGGGCGAGCAGTACGTC. This gives the protein CASSYSLVSRGEQYV.